This note documents a single T cell receptor beta chain sequence. The antigen is undetermined. At one of its ends the junction is not consistent with the germline gene, which may arise from a read error. These data are taken from a study of Ad26.COV2.S vaccination and SARS-CoV-2 variants. Study at large: Doses of Ad26.COV2.S were injected into muscle once or twice, 56 days apart.

Treatment here: about 20 received Ad26.COV2.S at low or high dose, single or two shots; about five received placebo; per-sample allocation not given. Samples analyzed were those drawn on day 63 after the first vaccine or placebo injection. Cohort 1b enrolled adults aged 18-55 years in Boston. Findings of the study overall: Breadth, reportedly substantial, characterized the spike-specific CD8+ and CD4+ T cell responses after vaccination.

CDR3 length: 15 amino acids. Germline V gene sequence: CDR1 SNHLY, CDR2 FYNNEI. Method: immunoSEQ multiplex PCR; TCRdb's copy keeps in-frame clones and lacks some. The top ten clones hold roughly 5% of a sample with about 350,000 clones, about 89% of them seen once. This TCR was recovered from a person aged 18 to 65 who received the Ad26.COV2.S COVID-19 vaccine or a placebo. The specimen comprised peripheral blood, sampled in a trial of Ad26.COV2.S vaccine versus placebo. The V gene is TRBV2, the J gene TRBJ2-7; D gene uncertain. For the CDR3, the DNA is TGTGCCAGCACTGAACCGGTTCTAGGTACCTACGAGCAGTACTTC. Translated, it gives CASTEPVLGTYEQYF.